Below are 23 T cell receptor beta chains sequenced from a single sample in a study of human T cells and chemical hapten exposure. TCRdb re-derived calls from the RACE reads in MiXCR, one entry per CDR3 protein. This sample has around 250,000 distinct CDR3 sequences, with more than 6.5% found just once. Time point defined: pre-sensitization, week 0. The treatment denotes: therapeutic diphenylcyclopropenone sensitization with weekly scalp DPC. The sample was whole blood, taken in connection with sensitization to the hapten diphenylcyclopropenone (DPC). The origin of the receptors is a middle-aged woman with alopecia areata. Some clones in this sample may be carry-over from other donors' samples.

On this clonotype: The junction departs from germline at one end; a sequencing error may be responsible. This chain connects TRBV5-6 to TRBJ2-2, with a tentative D call TRBD2 (5 bases). The CDR3 spans 13 residues. Germline assignment: CDR1 SGHDT and CDR2 YYEEEE. Here the CDR3 reads CASSFTNTGEPFF. The CDR3 nucleotides are TGTGCCAGCAGCTTTACGAACACCGGGGAGCCGTTTTTT.

The chain employs TRBV4-3 and TRBJ2-7; no firm D call. CDR3 length: 16 amino acids. The V gene lost 1 base and the J gene lost 1 base, with 14 bases spanning the gap. Germline lookup yields CDR1 LGHNA and CDR2 YSLEER. The CDR3 reads CASSQAFPGESYEQYF. CDR3 nucleotides: TGCGCCAGCAGCCAAGCTTTCCCAGGAGAGTCCTACGAGCAGTACTTC.

The gene calls are TRBV7-2 and TRBJ1-6; D perhaps matches TRBD1 (5 bases). The V end lost 0 bases, the J end lost 8 bases, and 17 bases lay between the germline ends. CDR1 is SGHTA, CDR2 FQGNSA, per germline. The CDR3 is made up of 17 amino acids. The CDR3 nucleotides read TGTGCCAGCAGCTTAGCCCCCAGGCCGGGGACGGATTCACCCCTCCACTTT. It yields the protein CASSLAPRPGTDSPLHF.

This clonotype was seen many times. This chain joins TRBV29-1 and TRBJ2-5; 11 nucleotides agree with TRBD1. Germline V gene sequence: CDR1 SQVTM, CDR2 ANQGSEA. V gave up 7 bases and J gave up 1 base; unmatched junction bases: 8. CDR3 size: 15 residues. CDR3 DNA sequence: TGCAGCGCCGGACAGGGGGCTACCTTCCAAGAGACCCAGTACTTC. Translating gives CSAGQGATFQETQYF. Supplemented by reference TRBV29-1 and TRBJ2-5, the full variable domain reads SAVISQKPSRDICQRGTSLTIQCQVDSQVTMMFWYRQQPGQSLTLIATANQGSEATYESGFVIDKFPISRPNLTFSTLTVSNMSPEDSSIYLCSAGQGATFQETQYFGPGTRLLVL.

The chain recombines TRBV13 with TRBJ1-2; weak D call: TRBD1 (5 bases). Per germline, CDR1 PRHDT and CDR2 FYEKMQ (reference sequence). Trimming pared 2 bases from V and 5 bases from J, leaving 21 bases between. The CDR3 covers 17 residues. CDR3 DNA sequence: TGTGCCAGCAGCTTATATCCCCTCGGGCAGGGAACGTATGGCTACACCTTC. Translated: CASSLYPLGQGTYGYTF.

The V and J genes are TRBV7-2 and TRBJ1-4, with 9 bases lining up with TRBD1. The CDR3 totals 15 residues. Losses at the gene ends were 1 base for V and 10 bases for J; bases not matched to a gene: 7. Germline V gene sequence: CDR1 SGHTA, CDR2 FQGNSA. This chain's CDR3 is CASSLEQGASPKLFF. The CDR3 DNA reads as TGTGCCAGCAGCTTAGAACAGGGGGCATCCCCAAAACTGTTTTTT.

This clonotype was seen a few times. The chain recombines TRBV12-3 or TRBV12-4 with TRBJ2-5; 10 bases are shared with TRBD2. The CDR3 is made up of 15 amino acids. Trimming cost V 5 bases and J 4 bases; bases outside gene matches: 7. CDR3 in amino acids: CASSANSGRIETQYF. As DNA, the CDR3 is TGTGCCAGCAGTGCTAATAGCGGGAGGATAGAGACCCAGTACTTC.

The V and J genes are TRBV6-2 or TRBV6-3 and TRBJ1-5, with D tentatively TRBD1 (6 bases). The germline CDR1 and CDR2 sequences are MNHEY and SVGEGT. Deletions cut 6 bases from V and 3 bases from J, with 15 bases between. The CDR3 totals 15 residues. The CDR3 sequence is CASSEGQTDNQPQHF. The CDR3 region has the DNA TGTGCCAGCAGCGAGGGACAAACCGACAATCAGCCCCAGCATTTT.

This clonotype was seen more than once but under ten times. The V gene is TRBV27, the J gene TRBJ2-1; possible D gene TRBD2, 5 bases. Trimming shortened V by 4 bases and J by 0 bases, and 10 bases separated the two germline ends. Germline V gene data show CDR1 as MNHEY and CDR2 as SMNVEV (reference sequence). CDR3 length: 15 residues. As DNA, the CDR3 is TGTGCCAGCAGTTCAGCGGATATCTCCTACAATGAGCAGTTCTTC. This sequence encodes CASSSADISYNEQFF.

The table lists this clonotype with many counts. The chain has TRBV12-3 or TRBV12-4 and TRBJ2-3; TRBD2 matches 10 bases. The V gene end was trimmed by 4 bases and the J gene end by 2 bases; junction bases not matched to a gene: 3. This CDR3 contains 15 residues. Here the CDR3 reads CASSSGLAVTDTQYF. The DNA for the CDR3 is TGTGCCAGCAGTTCCGGACTAGCGGTCACAGATACGCAGTATTTT.

This chain connects TRBV7-9 to TRBJ2-4, with D perhaps matching TRBD1 (6 bases). The CDR3 totals 15 residues. Germline CDR1 reads SEHNR; CDR2 reads FQNEAQ (reference sequence). Deletions cut 0 bases from V and 6 bases from J, with 12 bases between. The CDR3 DNA reads as TGTGCCAGCAGCTTAGCACAGGGAGACGGAAACATTCAGTACTTC. Protein sequence: CASSLAQGDGNIQYF.

CDR3 DNA sequence: TGTGCCAGTAGTAAAGACAGGGCCGGGGCCAACGTCCTGACTTTC. Protein sequence: CASSKDRAGANVLTF. The chain links TRBV19 to TRBJ2-6; 7 bases line up with TRBD1. J gave up 4 bases and V 4 bases, and 4 bases lay outside the gene matches. The germline V gene encodes CDR1 LNHDA and CDR2 SQIVND (reference sequence). The CDR3 covers 15 residues.

The genes are TRBV6-2 or TRBV6-3 and TRBJ2-1; TRBD2 matches 10 bases. The CDR3 consists of 15 residues. The germline V gene has CDR1 MNHEY and CDR2 SVGEGT. Trimming took 6 bases from V and 5 from J; bases not matched to a gene: 7. As DNA, the CDR3 is TGTGCCAGCAGCTCAGCGGGAGGGTTTGACAATGAGCAGTTCTTC. Translating gives CASSSAGGFDNEQFF.

The chain joins TRBV28 to TRBJ2-3; D remains unclear. With 3 bases removed from V and 2 bases from J, the gap between germline ends came to 9 bases. The length of the CDR3 is 14 residues. Germline assignment: CDR1 MDHEN and CDR2 SYDVKM. The CDR3 spells CASSFGGDTDTQYF. In nucleotides, the CDR3 is TGTGCCAGCAGTTTCGGCGGCGACACAGATACGCAGTATTTT.

The rearrangement links TRBV4-3 to TRBJ1-2; TRBD1 might be the D (5 bases). Trimming left V 0 bases short and J 4 bases short, with 12 bases between. Germline assignment: CDR1 LGHNA and CDR2 YSLEER. The length of the CDR3 is 15 residues. The chain's CDR3 is CASSQDRGTLYGYTF. Here the CDR3 DNA reads TGCGCCAGCAGCCAAGATCGAGGGACCCTCTATGGCTACACCTTC.

This clonotype was counted ten times or more. The chain uses TRBV7-2 and TRBJ2-5; tentatively, D is TRBD1 (5 bases). CDR1 is SGHTA, CDR2 FQGNSA, per germline. V was cut by 5 bases and J by 1 base, with 14 bases left in between. The length of the CDR3 is 15 residues. CDR3 bases: TGTGCCAGCAGCCGACAGTACAATATCCAAGAGACCCAGTACTTC. Amino acid sequence: CASSRQYNIQETQYF.

This clonotype was picked up a small number of times. The CDR3 is CASSWPFPATDTQYF. CDR3 coding DNA: TGTGCCAGCAGTTGGCCCTTCCCAGCCACAGATACGCAGTATTTT. The V gene is TRBV28, the J gene TRBJ2-3, with D unclear. The CDR3 consists of 15 residues. Trimming took 4 bases from V and 2 from J, leaving 13 bases between them. Germline CDR1 and CDR2: MDHEN and SYDVKM.

This clonotype was recorded a few times. CDR3 bases: TGCAGCCTTCGGGGCACGGGAGTCGGAGATACGCAGTATTTT. It codes for CSLRGTGVGDTQYF. This chain joins TRBV29-1 and TRBJ2-3; D might be TRBD2 (6 bases). V lost 8 bases, J lost 5 bases, and 20 bases lay in between. The germline CDR1 and CDR2 sequences are SQVTM and ANQGSEA. This CDR3 comprises 14 residues.

This clonotype was recorded many times. An end of the junction differs from the germline gene, which may be a read error. The gene calls are TRBV28 and TRBJ2-7; D is unresolved. Germline CDR1 and CDR2: MDHEN and SYDVKM. The CDR3 has 14 amino acids. The DNA of the CDR3 is TGTGCCAGCCGTTTCGGTCCAGGAGCCTACGAGCAGTACTTC. Protein: CASRFGPGAYEQYF. Looking up the rest from reference TRBV28 and TRBJ2-7 gives the full variable domain: DVKVTQSSRYLVKRTGEKVFLECVQDMDHENMFWYRQDPGLGLRLIYFSYDVKMKEKGDIPEGYSVSREKKERFSLILESASTNQTSMYLCASRFGPGAYEQYFGPGTRLTVT.

The chain combines TRBV6-2 or TRBV6-3 with TRBJ2-7, with 8 bases matching TRBD2. The germline V gene has CDR1 MNHEY and CDR2 SVGEGT. V shed 6 bases and J 5 bases; nucleotides not matched to a gene: 6. The CDR3 loop spans 13 amino acids. As DNA, the CDR3 is TGTGCCAGCAGGGACAGCGGGAGCAACGAGCAGTACTTC. Translating it yields CASRDSGSNEQYF.

In its sample, this clonotype was seen many times. This sequence joins TRBV20-1 and TRBJ1-2, with D unclear. Trimming took 3 bases from V and 4 from J, leaving 9 bases between them. Per the germline V gene, CDR1 is DFQATT and CDR2 is SNEGSKA (reference sequence). This CDR3 comprises 12 residues. This CDR3 reads CSASPGGYGYTF. DNA for the CDR3: TGCAGTGCTAGCCCGGGCGGCTATGGCTACACCTTC.

CDR3 protein: CASSPQWSSGTNEQFF. In nucleotides, the CDR3 is TGTGCCAGCAGCCCACAGTGGTCTAGCGGGACCAATGAGCAGTTCTTC. The rearrangement joins TRBV7-9 to TRBJ2-1, with TRBD2 identical over 9 bases. With 5 bases clipped from V and 6 bases from J, the junction kept 11 bases outside the gene matches. The CDR3 is made up of 16 amino acids. The germline gives CDR1 SEHNR, CDR2 FQNEAQ (reference sequence). The whole variable domain, filled in from reference TRBV7-9 and TRBJ2-1, reads DTGVSQNPRHKITKRGQNVTFRCDPISEHNRLYWYRQTLGQGPEFLTYFQNEAQLEKSRLLSDRFSAERPKGSFSTLEIQRTEQGDSAMYLCASSPQWSSGTNEQFFGPGTRLTVL.

In this sample, this clonotype turned up many times. This sequence joins TRBV29-1 and TRBJ2-5; D perhaps matches TRBD1 (6 bases). Germline lookup yields CDR1 SQVTM and CDR2 ANQGSEA. The CDR3 totals 12 residues. For the CDR3, the DNA is TGCAGTGCAGGGGCTCCCCCGAAGACCCAGTACTTC. Amino acid sequence: CSAGAPPKTQYF.